This T cell receptor beta chain emerged from a study of T cell responses to AZD1222 COVID-19 vaccine. Assay: immunoSEQ multiplex PCR; the TCRdb copy retains only in-frame clones and omits some. The sample has around 100,000 clones; 84% are singletons. The CDR3 extends over 14 amino acids. The germline gives CDR1 SGHTA, CDR2 FQGNSA. V shed 1 base and J shed 5 bases, with 8 bases lying between them. About this clone: What it binds is not known.

Study outcomes and limitations: Every sample of the repertoires postdated the peak T cell response. Spike-specific TCRs gained breadth and depth after people received two AZD1222 doses. The donors showed a predominance of white British ancestry and of females, with possible underestimation of clonal diversity.

Sequencing was performed on peripheral blood, taken on day 0 of AZD1222 vaccination. V is TRBV7-2 and J is TRBJ2-2; D may be TRBD1 (5 bases). This sequence was found in an adult in good health. The CDR3, as DNA: TGTGCCAGCAGCTTAGTACAGGCTACCGGGGAGCTGTTTTTT. This encodes CASSLVQATGELFF. The full variable domain, completed using reference TRBV7-2 and TRBJ2-2, is GAGVSQSPSNKVTEKGKDVELRCDPISGHTALYWYRQSLGQGLEFLIYFQGNSAPDKSGLPSDRFSAERTGGSVSTLTIQRTQQEDSAVYLCASSLVQATGELFFGEGSRLTVL.